This is a list of T cell receptor beta chains from one sample in a study of T cell responses to AZD1222 COVID-19 vaccine. The table came from immunoSEQ multiplex PCR; TCRdb's copy has only in-frame clones and leaves some out. Among 70,000 to 95,000 clones listed, just over 85% were seen once. The specimen comprised peripheral blood, sampled 28 days after the second AZD1222 dose. The receptors derive from an adult who received the AZD1222 COVID-19 vaccine. Both conserved end residues are part of each CDR3. D genes are given only for firm matches. Clone size is shown for a subset of rows, as once, few, many or a class of expanded clone.

TRBJ2-4,NA,TRBV5-5,NA,CASSLEGPAKNIQYF,TGTGCCAGCAGCTTGGAGGGGCCAGCCAAAAACATTCAGTACTTC
TRBJ1-1,NA,TRBV5-1,NA,CASSAGRSNTEAFF,TGCGCCAGCAGCGCAGGACGGTCGAACACTGAAGCTTTCTTT
TRBJ2-2,NA,TRBV5-1,NA,CASSLGNTGELFF,TGCGCCAGCAGCTTGGGGAACACCGGGGAGCTGTTTTTT
TRBJ1-5,NA,TRBV2,TRBD1,CASNGQGPYSNQPQHF,TGTGCCAGCAACGGACAGGGACCCTATAGCAATCAGCCCCAGCATTTT
TRBJ1-2,NA,TRBV4-1,NA,CASSQTRGSVNYGYTF,TGCGCCAGCAGCCAGACCAGAGGCAGCGTTAACTATGGCTACACCTTC
TRBJ2-1,NA,TRBV19,NA,CASSLKGYNEQFF,TGTGCCAGTAGTCTTAAAGGTTACAATGAGCAGTTCTTC
TRBJ1-6,NA,TRBV6-5,TRBD1,CASSSGQVVGSPLHF,TGTGCCAGCAGTTCGGGACAGGTAGTAGGTTCACCCCTCCACTTT
TRBJ2-7,few,TRBV27,TRBD1,CASSPGQGGYEQYF,TGTGCCAGCAGTCCCGGACAGGGGGGCTACGAGCAGTACTTC
TRBJ1-4,once,TRBV28,NA,CASSTPGGSAEKLFF,TGTGCCAGCAGTACCCCCGGAGGGTCCGCTGAAAAACTGTTTTTT
TRBJ2-2,few,TRBV27,TRBD1,CASSLGTGAFANTGELFF,TGTGCCAGCAGTTTAGGGACAGGGGCGTTCGCGAACACCGGGGAGCTGTTTTTT
TRBJ1-2,NA,TRBV5-5,NA,CASSMGQLYTF,TGTGCCAGCAGCATGGGACAACTCTACACCTTC
TRBJ2-7,NA,TRBV19,TRBD2,CASSMTSGPYEQYF,TGTGCCAGTAGTATGACTAGCGGGCCCTACGAGCAGTACTTC
TRBJ2-7,NA,TRBV5-6,TRBD2,CASSWGLAGGRYEQYF,TGTGCCAGCAGCTGGGGACTAGCGGGGGGGCGCTACGAGCAGTACTTC
TRBJ1-5,NA,TRBV2,NA,CASSEASQGFGQPQHF,TGTGCCAGCAGTGAAGCTTCTCAGGGTTTCGGTCAGCCCCAGCATTTT
TRBJ1-4,NA,TRBV7-3,NA,CASSQRGASGEKLFF,TGTGCCAGCAGCCAACGGGGGGCGTCTGGAGAAAAACTGTTTTTT
TRBJ2-3,NA,TRBV2,TRBD2,CASSPYSGDTQYF,TGTGCCAGCAGTCCGTATAGCGGGGATACGCAGTATTTT
TRBJ2-2,NA,TRBV5-4,NA,CASSPRPAGGGELFF,TGTGCCAGCAGTCCCCGGCCAGCGGGTGGCGGGGAGCTGTTTTTT
TRBJ1-4,NA,TRBV28,TRBD1,CASSLNSGGGKLFF,TGTGCCAGCAGTCTCAACTCAGGGGGGGGAAAACTGTTTTTT
TRBJ2-2,NA,TRBV6-5,NA,CASRKITAGELFF,TGTGCCAGCAGAAAAATCACCGCCGGGGAGCTGTTTTTT
TRBJ2-4,NA,TRBV7-9,NA,CASSLGQGKNIQYF,TGTGCCAGCAGCTTAGGGCAGGGTAAAAACATTCAGTACTTC
TRBJ2-1,NA,TRBV20-1,NA,CSASLDNEQFF,TGCAGTGCTAGCTTGGATAATGAGCAGTTCTTC
TRBJ2-7,NA,TRBV9,NA,CASSVEQGSDEQYF,TGTGCCAGCAGCGTGGAACAGGGTTCTGACGAGCAGTACTTC
TRBJ2-2,few,TRBV4-2,NA,CASSQAAATGELFF,TGTGCCAGCAGCCAAGCCGCGGCTACCGGGGAGCTGTTTTTT
TRBJ2-5,NA,TRBV7-9,NA,CASSPPSETQYF,TGTGCCAGCAGCCCTCCGTCGGAGACCCAGTACTTC
TRBJ1-1,NA,TRBV28,NA,CASSRGGYAEAFF,TGTGCCAGCAGTCGAGGAGGGTACGCTGAAGCTTTCTTT
TRBJ1-5,NA,TRBV29-1,NA,CSVDNGYNQPQHF,TGCAGCGTTGATAATGGTTACAATCAGCCCCAGCATTTT
TRBJ1-1,few,TRBV18,NA,CASSPYLGSGTGTEAFF,TGTGCCAGCTCACCCTACCTTGGGTCCGGGACGGGGACTGAAGCTTTCTTT